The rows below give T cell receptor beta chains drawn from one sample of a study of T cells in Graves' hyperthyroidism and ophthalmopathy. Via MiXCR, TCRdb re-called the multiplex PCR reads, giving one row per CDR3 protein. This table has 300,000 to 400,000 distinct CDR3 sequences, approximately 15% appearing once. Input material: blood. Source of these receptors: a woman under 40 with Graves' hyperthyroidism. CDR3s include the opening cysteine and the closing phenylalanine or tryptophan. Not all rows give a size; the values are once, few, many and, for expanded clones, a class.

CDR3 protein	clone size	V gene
CATSTGYGYTF	few	TRBV6-2/TRBV6-3
CASSQLDVTGNTIYF	few	TRBV11-2
CASSKGLAGVAQYF	many	TRBV27
CASRMTGRSYEQYF	NA	TRBV28
CASSLPPRGTSGLVEQYF	many	TRBV28
CASSLNRADTQYF	few	TRBV18
CASSIRSLTVSYNEQFF	many	TRBV19
CASSLAGKDTEAFF	many	TRBV7-3
CAISAGQGSIQPQHF	few	TRBV10-3
CASTNQGISYEQYF	NA	TRBV28
CASSYRGTGGLTDTQYF	NA	TRBV6-5
CASSFFGQGAYEQYF	many	TRBV28
CASSFDTSSGNTIYF	NA	TRBV28
CASSFEAVNGYTF	many	TRBV12-3/TRBV12-4
CASSAAGASMNTEAFF	many	TRBV7-9
CASSYMDGVNQPQHF	NA	TRBV6-2/TRBV6-3
CSAGGTPDLNTEAFF	NA	TRBV20-1
CASSPDPDNEQFF	few	TRBV5-4
CASVKVHTEAFF	many	TRBV28
CASGFSGTTYAYEQYF	many	TRBV27
CASSLGQGATNEKLFF	NA	TRBV2
CASSITNNEQFF	NA	TRBV19
CASSPSDRTDTEAFF	many	TRBV12-3/TRBV12-4
CASNRGLGTDTQYF	few	TRBV5-1
CASTAGFNEQFF	many	TRBV19
CASSQDLTYQITDTQYF	few	TRBV14
CASSFVGGWEQFF	NA	TRBV27
CASISGETQYF	many	TRBV6-1
CASSIESENQPQHF	NA	TRBV19